The present T cell receptor (beta chain) was sequenced within a study of blood T cell repertoires in COVID-19. Background on the study: Both acute and convalescent COVID-19 samples were obtained from the United States, Italy and Spain. T cells, B-cell-depleted T cells, or PBMCs supplied cDNA or gDNA.

V lost 5 bases to trimming and J lost 5 bases; unmatched junction nucleotides: 4. The CDR3 extends over 14 amino acids. Per germline, CDR1 MNHEY and CDR2 SVGAGI. In the original workflow: Amplified reference gene primers provided the basis for estimating nucleated cell counts. Using immunoSEQ multiplex PCR, the repertoire was profiled, and TCRdb retains in-frame clones only, with some absent. The V and J calls and clone size are taken from that table; D and trimming were inferred from the DNA. Among about 190,000 clones, 80% to 85% were seen once, and the ten largest hold 15% to 20%. This TCR derives from a human donor in a cohort sampled during active COVID-19. The material sequenced was peripheral blood. The chain links TRBV6-5 to TRBJ2-5; 11 nucleotides match TRBD2. This chain's CDR3 is CASSRTSGSETQYF. The CDR3 nucleotides read TGTGCCAGCAGTCGAACTAGCGGGAGTGAGACCCAGTACTTC.